Given below is one T cell receptor (beta chain) in context. No antigen is known for it. The study ran its PCR with 60 Vbeta and 13 Jbeta primers. Generated by immunoSEQ multiplex PCR, the TCRdb table keeps only in-frame clones and is missing some. Here the sample spans approximately 100,000 clones, around 75% being singletons. These donors, healthy bone marrow donors, were studied. These data originate in a study of cytomegalovirus exposure and HLA in healthy donors. Study summary: Membership in the Caucasian-associated ancestry cluster was found for about four fifths of 300 to 400 genotyped donors. Points from the study as a whole: When analyzed later, a missense DCLRE1C variant was found to be linked to TCR beta V- and J-gene trimming.

The CDR3 has 13 amino acids. The germline gives CDR1 MNHNY, CDR2 SVGAGI (reference sequence). V lost 0 bases, J lost 8 bases, and 10 bases lay in between. This sequence joins TRBV6-6 and TRBJ1-2, with a tentative D call TRBD1 (5 bases). The sample taken for sequencing was PBMCs. This receptor was identified in a woman under 30 in good health and CMV-seropositive. In DNA form, the CDR3 reads TGTGCCAGCAGTTACTCGGGGGAGGGGGGCTACACCTTC. It yields the protein CASSYSGEGGYTF.